The 2 T cell receptor beta chains in this list originate from one sample, sequenced in a study of blood T cell repertoires in COVID-19. Profiling relied on immunoSEQ multiplex PCR, and the TCRdb table lists in-frame clones only, not all of them. Of approximately 100,000 clones in the sample, roughly four fifths were seen once. Sequencing was carried out using peripheral blood. The origin of the receptors is a man in his sixties with acute or convalescent COVID-19.

This clone has a handful of counts. The gene calls are TRBV2 and TRBJ2-6; D remains unclear. Germline V gene sequence: CDR1 SNHLY, CDR2 FYNNEI. Trimming left V 2 bases short and J 0 bases short, with 14 bases between. This CDR3 contains 18 residues. This CDR3 is CASSERGDWSSGANVLTF. In DNA form, the CDR3 reads TGTGCCAGCAGTGAAAGAGGAGACTGGAGCTCTGGGGCCAACGTCCTGACTTTC.

The gene calls are TRBV5-1 and TRBJ1-6, with D perhaps TRBD1 (6 bases). V dropped 0 bases and J dropped 14 bases, with 15 bases sitting between them. CDR3 length equals 14 residues. Germline V gene sequence: CDR1 SGHRS, CDR2 YFSETQ. The CDR3 DNA is TGCGCCAGCAGCTTGGACAGGGCGGCAAGGGCCCTCCACTTT. Protein product: CASSLDRAARALHF.